This TCR beta chain was sequenced during a study of blood T cells in healthy people across ages. For the study at large: Per two T cells, about one barcoded beta molecule was captured through template switching.

The authors drew roughly 9.8 milliliters of peripheral blood from each donor. A second about 7 to 11 cycle PCR used barcoded and J-beta primers. Each of the cDNA molecules was tagged by a template-switch adaptor with 12 random nucleotides. TCRdb re-called the 5' RACE reads through MiXCR, storing one row per CDR3 protein. The profile covers under 2,000,000 distinct CDR3 sequences, with about 50% appearing a single time and less than 2.5% taken by the ten largest. Study-wide results and caveats: Long-lived donors exceeded aged donors in naive CD4+ cells and diversity.

Comments on this clonotype: Antigen unknown.

Germline CDR1 MNHEY, CDR2 SVGEGT. Trimming took 7 bases from V and 10 from J, leaving 18 bases between them. The CDR3 is 13 amino acids. The sequencing input was blood. The rearrangement joins TRBV6-2 or TRBV6-3 to TRBJ2-3, with a weak D call TRBD2 (6 bases). This TCR was recovered from a woman in her 40s in good health. CDR3: CASTTRASDAQYF. The CDR3 DNA reads as TGTGCCAGCACCACAAGGGCTAGCGATGCGCAGTATTTT.